The 4 T cell receptor beta chains reported below all come from one sample, sequenced in a study of cytomegalovirus exposure and HLA in healthy donors. The study ran its PCR with 60 Vbeta and 13 Jbeta primers. Assay: immunoSEQ multiplex PCR; the TCRdb copy retains only in-frame clones and omits some. Of 150,000 to 200,000 clones detected, around 78% appear once; the ten largest clones hold approximately 1%. The sequencing sample was made of PBMCs. The receptors were gathered from a woman aged 40 to 49 in good health and CMV-seronegative.

The V gene is TRBV27, the J gene TRBJ2-7, with 9 bases that match TRBD2. This CDR3 has 15 amino acids. J was trimmed by 2 bases and V by 5 bases; bases with no gene match: 7. Germline CDR1 reads MNHEY; CDR2 reads SMNVEV (reference sequence). DNA for the CDR3: TGTGCCAGCAGTCTATATAGCGGGAGCCCCTACGAGCAGTACTTC. Amino acid sequence: CASSLYSGSPYEQYF.

V usage is TRBV7-3 and J usage is TRBJ2-1, with D tentatively TRBD2 (6 bases). The CDR3 consists of 15 residues. V was cut by 1 base and J by 1 base, with 8 bases left in between. Germline values: CDR1 SGHTA, CDR2 FQGTGA. The DNA for the CDR3 is TGTGCCAGCAGCTTAAAGGAGGGGTCCTACAATGAGCAGTTCTTC. This encodes CASSLKEGSYNEQFF.

V is TRBV7-9 and J is TRBJ1-1; TRBD1 matches 8 bases. The V gene's germline CDR1 is SEHNR and CDR2 FQNEAQ (reference sequence). CDR3 size: 15 residues. After removal of 3 bases from V and 0 bases from J, the junction contained 3 bases not matched to a gene. DNA of the CDR3: TGTGCCAGCAGCTTCGGGACAGGATTGAACACTGAAGCTTTCTTT. The encoded protein is CASSFGTGLNTEAFF.

The chain has TRBV19 and TRBJ2-2; 7 bases map to TRBD1. The V gene's germline CDR1 is LNHDA and CDR2 SQIVND (reference sequence). The junction had 8 bases not matched to a gene; V was cut back by 8 bases and J by 5 bases. The CDR3 loop spans 14 amino acids. The CDR3 is CASGGTAQTGELFF. In DNA form, the CDR3 reads TGTGCCAGTGGTGGGACAGCCCAAACCGGGGAGCTGTTTTTT. Using reference TRBV19 and TRBJ2-2 for the parts outside the CDR3, the full variable domain is DGGITQSPKYLFRKEGQNVTLSCEQNLNHDAMYWYRQDPGQGLRLIYYSQIVNDFQKGDIAEGYSVSREKKESFPLTVTSAQKNPTAFYLCASGGTAQTGELFFGEGSRLTVL.